These T cell receptor beta chains were read from a single sample in a study of long-term antiretroviral therapy in people with HIV. Generated by immunoSEQ multiplex PCR, the TCRdb table keeps only in-frame clones and is missing some. The profile covers around 30,000 clones, with 70% to 90% appearing a single time and 7.5% to 9.5% taken by the ten largest. The material was unsorted PBMCs, obtained 3 years after starting antiretroviral therapy. Receptors originate from a man aged 35-49 years with HIV. Both conserved end residues are part of each CDR3. Each record gives: D gene, V gene, clone size, J gene, CDR3 protein, CDR3 DNA. A D gene is named only where the DNA matches it firmly. The size field is filled for only some rows; it gives once, few, many or a size class.

>TRBD1|TRBV27|.|TRBJ1-2
CASSPHGQGALDGYTF
TGTGCCAGCAGTCCACACGGACAGGGGGCGCTTGATGGCTACACCTTC
>TRBD2|TRBV29-1|.|TRBJ2-3
CSVSAGGVISTDTQYF
TGCAGCGTTTCAGCGGGGGGAGTTATTAGCACAGATACGCAGTATTTT
>TRBD1|TRBV7-9|.|TRBJ2-7
CASSTTGTASYEQYF
TGTGCCAGCAGCACGACTGGGACAGCCTCCTACGAGCAGTACTTC
>.|TRBV6-1|.|TRBJ1-2
CASSSQGPGGYTF
TGTGCCAGCAGTTCGCAGGGACCGGGCGGCTACACCTTC
>.|TRBV30|.|TRBJ1-4
CAWGGGNEKLFF
TGTGCCTGGGGGGGAGGAAATGAAAAACTGTTTTTT
>.|TRBV18|.|TRBJ1-4
CASSPNSGATNEKLFF
TGTGCCAGCTCACCCAACTCGGGGGCAACTAATGAAAAACTGTTTTTT
>TRBD2|TRBV27|.|TRBJ2-3
CASSTLTSGGVSTDTQYF
TGTGCCAGCAGTACCCTGACTAGCGGGGGAGTTAGCACAGATACGCAGTATTTT
>.|TRBV23-1|once|TRBJ1-2
CASSQSVPSRAYGYTF
TGCGCCAGCAGTCAATCAGTCCCCAGCAGGGCCTATGGCTACACCTTC
>.|TRBV4-2|.|TRBJ2-5
CASSQERALSTGAQYF
TGTGCCAGCAGCCAAGAGAGAGCGCTCTCCACGGGGGCCCAGTACTTC
>TRBD1|TRBV15|.|TRBJ2-5
CATSTDLDRQETQYF
TGTGCCACCAGCACAGACCTGGACAGGCAAGAGACCCAGTACTTC
>TRBD1|TRBV27|.|TRBJ1-2
CASSLLDRGYGYTF
TGTGCCAGCAGTTTACTTGACAGGGGCTATGGCTACACCTTC
>.|TRBV4-1|once|TRBJ2-1
CASSQVSANYNEQFF
TGCGCCAGCAGCCAAGTTAGCGCGAACTACAATGAGCAGTTCTTC
>.|TRBV28|.|TRBJ1-5
CASGTGFNQPQHF
TGTGCCAGCGGTACAGGGTTCAATCAGCCCCAGCATTTT
>.|TRBV5-1|.|TRBJ1-2
CASSLEDGGNYGYTF
TGCGCCAGCAGCTTGGAGGACGGGGGGAACTATGGCTACACCTTC
>TRBD1|TRBV9|.|TRBJ1-2
CASSASGQTNYGYTF
TGTGCCAGCAGCGCGTCGGGACAGACTAACTATGGCTACACCTTC
>.|TRBV6-1|.|TRBJ1-2
CASNPPVEDGYTF
TGTGCCAGCAACCCCCCGGTCGAGGATGGCTACACCTTC
>.|TRBV6-1|.|TRBJ2-2
CASIPPWPGELFF
TGTGCCAGCATTCCACCCTGGCCCGGGGAGCTGTTTTTT
>TRBD2|TRBV19|once|TRBJ2-2
CASRMTGGTGELFF
TGTGCCAGCCGCATGACGGGGGGGACCGGGGAGCTGTTTTTT
>TRBD2|TRBV11-3|.|TRBJ2-5
CASSEGVAGVETQYF
TGTGCCAGCAGCGAGGGGGTAGCGGGAGTGGAGACCCAGTACTTC
>TRBD1|TRBV4-1|.|TRBJ1-1
CASSLDRVNTEAFF
TGCGCCAGCAGCCTAGACAGGGTGAACACTGAAGCTTTCTTT
>.|TRBV27|.|TRBJ2-6
CASSFSNPRSGANVLTF
TGTGCCAGCAGTTTCTCCAACCCTCGCTCTGGGGCCAACGTCCTGACTTTC
>TRBD2|TRBV11-3|.|TRBJ2-2
CASSFSGPNTGELFF
TGTGCCAGCAGCTTTAGCGGGCCTAACACCGGGGAGCTGTTTTTT
>.|TRBV18|.|TRBJ2-2
CASSPREELFF
TGTGCCAGCTCACCTCGCGAGGAGCTGTTTTTT
>.|TRBV4-1|once|TRBJ2-3
CASSQDWGLPRTDTQYF
TGCGCCAGCAGCCAAGATTGGGGGCTACCTCGCACAGATACGCAGTATTTT
>TRBD2|TRBV30|.|TRBJ2-3
CAWSPFTGGLAGDTSTDTQYF
TGTGCCTGGAGCCCTTTCACCGGGGGACTAGCGGGAGACACTAGCACAGATACGCAGTATTTT
>TRBD2|TRBV11-3|.|TRBJ2-1
CASSLSSWGGYNEQFF
TGTGCCAGCAGCCTCTCGTCGTGGGGGGGTTACAATGAGCAGTTCTTC
>TRBD1|TRBV10-3|.|TRBJ1-5
CAISESSADRGQPQHF
TGTGCCATCAGTGAGTCGAGCGCGGACAGGGGACAGCCCCAGCATTTT
>.|TRBV5-4|.|TRBJ2-5
CASSINRWDNQETQYF
TGTGCCAGCAGCATTAACCGCTGGGATAATCAAGAGACCCAGTACTTC
>.|TRBV6-5|few|TRBJ2-7
CASSYGGSGYEQYF
TGTGCCAGCAGTTACGGCGGGTCGGGTTACGAGCAGTACTTC
>TRBD1|TRBV10-1|.|TRBJ2-3
CASSEKTGYVADTQYF
TGCGCCAGCAGTGAGAAGACAGGGTACGTCGCAGATACGCAGTATTTT
>.|TRBV7-2|.|TRBJ2-7
CASSLQSGRHEQYF
TGTGCCAGCAGCTTACAGTCAGGTCGCCACGAGCAGTACTTC
>TRBD1|TRBV9|.|TRBJ2-7
CASSVGTGGAYEQYF
TGTGCCAGCAGCGTAGGGACAGGGGGCGCCTACGAGCAGTACTTC
>TRBD2|TRBV30|.|TRBJ2-3
CAWTVSGGALDTQYF
TGTGCCTGGACGGTTAGCGGGGGGGCTCTAGATACGCAGTATTTT
>.|TRBV2|.|TRBJ2-7
CASTVGRTYEQYF
TGTGCCAGCACGGTCGGGAGAACCTACGAGCAGTACTTC
>.|TRBV29-1|.|TRBJ1-1
CSVRGAVNTEAFF
TGCAGCGTCCGAGGGGCGGTAAACACTGAAGCTTTCTTT
>.|TRBV7-8|.|TRBJ1-4
CASSLRGQTSTNEKLFF
TGTGCCAGCAGCTTACGAGGACAGACATCAACTAATGAAAAACTGTTTTTT
>.|TRBV7-3|.|TRBJ1-2
CASSSVGGASGYTF
TGTGCCAGCAGCTCTGTCGGCGGGGCTTCTGGCTACACCTTC
>TRBD1|TRBV7-9|.|TRBJ1-1
CASIPTRGLDKGTEAFF
TGTGCCAGCATCCCTACCAGGGGGCTTGATAAAGGGACTGAAGCTTTCTTT
>TRBD1|TRBV19|.|TRBJ1-1
CASSRQGTVNTEAFF
TGTGCCAGTAGCCGACAGGGGACTGTGAACACTGAAGCTTTCTTT
>.|TRBV7-8|once|TRBJ1-1
CASSLDGGRARLNTEAFF
TGTGCCAGCAGCTTAGACGGGGGTAGGGCACGGTTGAACACTGAAGCTTTCTTT
>.|TRBV7-9|.|TRBJ2-1
CASSLGSRRQYEQFF
TGTGCCAGCAGCTTAGGAAGCCGTAGGCAGTACGAGCAGTTCTTC
>TRBD2|TRBV7-9|.|TRBJ2-3
CASSHPGLAEPGPTDTQYF
TGTGCCAGCAGCCATCCGGGACTAGCGGAACCGGGGCCCACAGATACGCAGTATTTT
>TRBD1|TRBV19|.|TRBJ1-3
CASMGQGARGNTIYF
TGTGCCAGTATGGGACAGGGGGCGCGAGGAAACACCATATATTTT
>.|TRBV19|.|TRBJ1-2
CASSMVGRGSYGYTF
TGTGCCAGTAGTATGGTCGGGAGGGGGTCCTACGGCTACACCTTC
>.|TRBV5-1|.|TRBJ2-3
CASSLVSPGPETDTQYF
TGCGCCAGCAGCTTGGTCTCGCCGGGGCCGGAAACAGATACGCAGTATTTT
>TRBD2|TRBV7-6|.|TRBJ2-2
CASSLGPVAGGPGELFF
TGTGCCAGCAGCCTTGGACCAGTAGCGGGAGGGCCCGGGGAGCTGTTTTTT
>.|TRBV7-2|.|TRBJ1-1
CASSLARFTEAFF
TGTGCCAGCAGCTTAGCTCGGTTCACTGAAGCTTTCTTT
>.|TRBV27|.|TRBJ2-1
CASSLSGRDHDEQFF
TGTGCCAGCAGTTTATCTGGTCGCGACCATGATGAGCAGTTCTTC
>.|TRBV6-5|.|TRBJ1-2
CASSYSGAGQYGYTF
TGTGCCAGCAGTTACTCAGGCGCAGGGCAGTATGGCTACACCTTC
>TRBD2|TRBV7-2|.|TRBJ2-7
CASSPGLAYYEQYF
TGTGCCAGCAGCCCCGGACTAGCGTATTACGAGCAGTACTTC
>.|TRBV2|.|TRBJ1-6
CASSGVSPLHF
TGTGCCAGCAGTGGGGTTTCACCCCTCCACTTT